The source of this TCR beta chain is a study of shared clonotypes between healthy human individuals. CDR1 and CDR2 (germline): GTSNPN, SVGIG (reference sequence). The V and J ends lost 2 bases and 0 bases respectively, with 13 bases between them. There are 16 residues in the CDR3. This clone has a handful of counts. The method was immunoSEQ multiplex PCR; TCRdb's version includes in-frame clones alone and lacks a portion of them. Among approximately 940,000 clones listed, approximately 76% were seen once. The sample consisted of memory CD4+ T cells sorted from blood. Stated subset: CD45RA-negative fraction. V and J are TRBV30 and TRBJ2-2; TRBD1 is a possible D gene (5 bases). The TCR originated in a man aged 18-30 years in good health. The CDR3 protein is CAWSSGHFANTGELFF. The CDR3 DNA follows: TGTGCCTGGAGTTCCGGACATTTCGCGAACACCGGGGAGCTGTTTTTT.